What follows are 8 T cell receptor beta chains derived from one specimen sequenced in a study of OX40 agonist ivuxolimab in advanced cancers. Repertoires were generated with immunoSEQ multiplex PCR, while TCRdb's copy carries only in-frame clones and drops some. The sample has some 45,000 clones, around 86% seen once; the top ten hold approximately 13%. Sample: CD4+ or CD8+ T cells sorted from blood, taken in a trial of the OX40 agonist ivuxolimab. These receptors were obtained from an adult with an advanced solid tumor such as melanoma, head and neck, liver or kidney cancer.

The chain is built from TRBV6-5 and TRBJ2-7; TRBD2 is a possible D gene (6 bases). Trimming took off 0 bases at V and 4 bases at J, with 16 bases between the two ends. Germline CDR1 and CDR2: MNHEY and SVGAGI. The CDR3 contains 16 residues. In DNA, the CDR3 is TGTGCCAGCAGTTACTCAGGTGGAGGGTTGAGTTACGAGCAGTACTTC. Its translation is CASSYSGGGLSYEQYF.

The chain uses TRBV6-7 and TRBJ2-1; TRBD1 or TRBD2 may be the D gene (5 bases each). Being an ORF, TRBV6-7 has a function that is uncertain. CDR3 size: 14 residues. With 10 bases removed from V and 3 bases from J, the gap between germline ends came to 16 bases. The CDR3 reads CATGDVRLYNEQFF. As DNA, the CDR3 is TGTGCCACCGGGGACGTCCGACTCTACAATGAGCAGTTCTTC.

This chain links TRBV9 with TRBJ2-2; D not certain. This CDR3 has 16 residues. Germline V lookup: CDR1 SGDLS, CDR2 YYNGEE. V was clipped by 1 base and J by 5 bases, with 15 bases between them. CDR3 protein: CASSVFPVEQTGELFF. CDR3 DNA: TGTGCCAGCAGCGTATTTCCAGTCGAACAGACCGGGGAGCTGTTTTTT.

CDR3 in amino acids: CASSLDRGGGGYTF. CDR3 nucleotides: TGTGCCAGCAGCTTAGATAGGGGTGGCGGTGGCTACACCTTC. The chain recombines TRBV7-5 with TRBJ1-2; TRBD1, the D gene given by the table, was not confirmed from the DNA. TRBV7-5 is given as a pseudogene. This CDR3 contains 14 residues.

This chain links TRBV6-1 with TRBJ2-2; possible D gene TRBD2, 6 bases. With 0 bases removed from V and 9 bases from J, the gap between germline ends came to 17 bases. Germline V gives CDR1 MNHNS, CDR2 SASEGT. The CDR3 has 16 amino acids. Here the CDR3 reads CASSEAPGLSRRELFF. The CDR3 DNA reads TGTGCCAGCAGTGAAGCGCCGGGACTCTCCCGCCGGGAGCTGTTTTTT.

The sample holds a few counts of this clone. This sequence joins TRBV6-5 and TRBJ2-5, with a possible D match to TRBD1 (5 bases). The CDR3 is made up of 12 amino acids. The germline V and J ends were trimmed by 6 bases and 2 bases, with 7 bases remaining between them. In germline, CDR1 is MNHEY, CDR2 SVGAGI. CDR3 protein: CASRTVQETQYF. The CDR3 bases are TGTGCCAGCAGGACAGTACAAGAGACCCAGTACTTC.

The chain employs TRBV29-1 and TRBJ1-2; perhaps TRBD1 as D (5 bases). V lost 7 bases and J 3 bases, leaving 18 bases between the germline ends. The CDR3 has 14 residues. Germline loops: CDR1 SQVTM, CDR2 ANQGSEA. CDR3 nucleotide sequence: TGCAGCGCATCGGGGGGGGTGTTGGACTATGGCTACACCTTC. It specifies CSASGGVLDYGYTF.

The chain recombines TRBV6-1 with TRBJ2-1; D gene ambiguous. Germline lookup yields CDR1 MNHNS and CDR2 SASEGT. The CDR3 covers 16 residues. The V and J ends lost 0 bases and 2 bases respectively, with 11 bases between them. The chain's CDR3 is CASSEAGPVPYNEQFF. The DNA of the CDR3 is TGTGCCAGCAGTGAAGCCGGTCCCGTTCCCTACAATGAGCAGTTCTTC.